This is a list of T cell receptor beta chains from one sample in a study of neurological immune-mediated disorders. TCRdb fed the 5' RACE reads into MiXCR, producing one record per CDR3 protein. The profile shows over 75,000 distinct CDR3 sequences, 5.5% to 6.5% of them singletons. Sequencing was carried out using PBMCs. The receptors originated from a woman aged 60-75 years with multiple sclerosis. The CDR3 runs from the conserved cysteine through the conserved F or W. The order of the fields is V gene, clone size, J gene, D gene, CDR3 DNA, CDR3 protein. D genes are given only for firm matches. Size values are once, few and many counts, or a class for expanded clones, and some rows have none.

V gene: TRBV6-6; clone size: many; J gene: TRBJ1-2; D gene: NA; CDR3 DNA: TGTGCCAGCGGACTCCAAGGCCAGTATGGCTACACCTTC; CDR3 protein: CASGLQGQYGYTF
V gene: TRBV5-1; clone size: many; J gene: TRBJ2-5; D gene: TRBD2; CDR3 DNA: TGCGCCAGCAGCTTGGCAGCGGGGGACTCAGAGACCCAGTACTTC; CDR3 protein: CASSLAAGDSETQYF
V gene: TRBV7-6; clone size: many; J gene: TRBJ1-1; D gene: NA; CDR3 DNA: TGTGCCAGCAGCTCGACAAACACTGAAGCTTTCTTT; CDR3 protein: CASSSTNTEAFF
V gene: TRBV19; clone size: few; J gene: TRBJ2-3; D gene: NA; CDR3 DNA: TGTGCCAGCCGCAAATCCCATGAGGGCTCGGATACGCAGTATTTT; CDR3 protein: CASRKSHEGSDTQYF
V gene: TRBV20-1; clone size: many; J gene: TRBJ1-2; D gene: TRBD1; CDR3 DNA: TGCAGTGCTATGCCCGGGACAGGGGGCTCCAACTATGGCTACACCTTC; CDR3 protein: CSAMPGTGGSNYGYTF
V gene: TRBV29-1; clone size: many; J gene: TRBJ2-1; D gene: NA; CDR3 DNA: TGCAGCCTTCACGAAAGGAATGAGCAGTTCTTC; CDR3 protein: CSLHERNEQFF
V gene: TRBV5-8; clone size: many; J gene: TRBJ1-1; D gene: NA; CDR3 DNA: TGTGCCAGCAGCTTGGAGCGCTTTGAAGCTTTCTTT; CDR3 protein: CASSLERFEAFF
V gene: TRBV11-2; clone size: NA; J gene: TRBJ2-6; D gene: NA; CDR3 DNA: TGTGCCAGCAGCTTAAGTTTACTGGGGGTGGCTGGAGCCAACATCCTGACTTTC; CDR3 protein: CASSLSLLGVAGANILTF
V gene: TRBV2; clone size: many; J gene: TRBJ1-6; D gene: TRBD1; CDR3 DNA: TGTGCCAGCAGGGGAGCGACAGGGCGAAATTCACCCCTCCACTTT; CDR3 protein: CASRGATGRNSPLHF
V gene: TRBV6-1; clone size: many; J gene: TRBJ2-5; D gene: NA; CDR3 DNA: TGTGCCATCGACACGTGGGCCCAAGAGACCCAGTACTTC; CDR3 protein: CAIDTWAQETQYF